The TCR beta chain described here comes from a study of cytomegalovirus exposure and HLA in healthy donors. Study-level results: Association of a missense DCLRE1C variant with TCR beta V- and J-gene trimming was reported in a later analysis. A prior analysis recorded that most TCR beta V segments were productive about 87% or about 30% of the time. CMV antigen specificity of a few CMV-associated chains was confirmed in vitro.

Primers: 60 Vbeta forward and 13 Jbeta reverse. Here immunoSEQ multiplex PCR was the method, and the copy in TCRdb shows in-frame clones only, minus some. The data hold approximately 73,000 clones, with roughly 82% observed a single time. With respect to this clone: The target antigen is unknown.

The CDR3 has 17 residues. V lost 4 bases and J 1 base, leaving 17 bases between the germline ends. Per germline, CDR1 SGHDN and CDR2 FVKESK. Material: PBMCs. This sequence joins TRBV14 and TRBJ1-3; D remains unclear. This TCR derives from a man between 65 and 85 years old in good health and CMV-seronegative. CDR3 loop: CASSLPGRRRSGNTIYF. The CDR3 region has the DNA TGTGCCAGCAGCCTTCCGGGTAGGCGGAGATCTGGAAACACCATATATTTT.